These 5 T cell receptor beta chains came from one sample sequenced in a study of a mutant IDH1 vaccine in newly diagnosed glioma. These receptors have no known antigen. As for time point: week 23, last vaccination. Vaccination used 300 ug of mutant IDH1 20-mer peptide per dose, with topical imiquimod. Sequencing used immunoSEQ multiplex PCR; TCRdb keeps in-frame clones, though not all of them. Altogether 52,000 or so clones are present, over 70% being singletons, with the ten largest covering more than 5.5%. Sequencing used PBMCs, obtained from a glioma patient whose treatment included an IDH1 peptide vaccine. These receptor sequences come from a man in his forties or fifties with glioma.

The chain joins TRBV25-1 to TRBJ2-7; 7 bases line up with TRBD1. The germline V gene encodes CDR1 MGHDK and CDR2 SYGVNS. The CDR3 is made up of 15 amino acids. V shed 3 bases and J 2 bases; nucleotides not matched to a gene: 7. CDR3 sequence: CASSESGQPTYEQYF. In DNA, the CDR3 is TGTGCCAGCAGTGAGTCGGGACAGCCGACCTACGAGCAGTACTTC.

The CDR3 here is CASSLGAYEQYF. The CDR3 nucleotides read TGTGCCAGCAGCTTAGGAGCGTACGAGCAGTACTTC. The genes are TRBV7-2 and TRBJ2-7; no clear D gene. Germline V gene sequence: CDR1 SGHTA, CDR2 FQGNSA. CDR3 size: 12 residues. V shed 1 base and J shed 4 bases, with 5 bases lying between them.

The chain has TRBV7-2 and TRBJ2-2; 9 bases line up with TRBD1. The ends lost 7 bases at V and 7 bases at J; junction bases unmatched: 10. CDR1 and CDR2 (germline): SGHTA, FQGNSA. CDR3 length: 15 residues. DNA of the CDR3: TGTGCCAGCATCGAGACAGGGGGGTTTGGCGGGGAGCTGTTTTTT. Translation gives CASIETGGFGGELFF.

The chain links TRBV18 to TRBJ1-5; TRBD1 is a possible D gene (5 bases). The length of the CDR3 is 13 residues. The germline gives CDR1 KGHSH, CDR2 LQKENI. Trimming removed 3 bases from V and 5 bases from J, with 8 bases in between. CDR3 sequence (DNA): TGTGCCAGCTCACCGGGACGAGATCAGCCCCAGCATTTT. Translated: CASSPGRDQPQHF.

This clone was observed a handful of times. This chain connects TRBV19 to TRBJ1-5; no reliable D call. The V end lost 3 bases, the J end lost 3 bases, and 12 bases lay between the germline ends. The germline CDR1 and CDR2 sequences are LNHDA and SQIVND (reference sequence). The CDR3 contains 15 residues. The CDR3 sequence is CASSIQEGYNQPQHF. CDR3 bases: TGTGCCAGTAGTATCCAGGAAGGATACAATCAGCCCCAGCATTTT.